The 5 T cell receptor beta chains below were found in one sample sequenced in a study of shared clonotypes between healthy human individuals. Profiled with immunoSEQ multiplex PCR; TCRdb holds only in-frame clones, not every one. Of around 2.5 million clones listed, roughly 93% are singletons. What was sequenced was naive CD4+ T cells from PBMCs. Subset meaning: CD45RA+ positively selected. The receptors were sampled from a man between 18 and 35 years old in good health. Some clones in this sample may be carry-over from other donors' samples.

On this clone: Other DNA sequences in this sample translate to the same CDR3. The CDR3 DNA sequence: TGTGCCAGCAGCTACGACCGGAACACTGAAGCTTTCTTT. Its translation: CASSYDRNTEAFF. The chain couples TRBV7-3 to TRBJ1-1; D not certain. V was trimmed by 4 bases and J by 1 base, leaving 7 bases between them. Looked up from germline, CDR1 is SGHTA and CDR2 is FQGTGA. The CDR3 contains 13 residues.

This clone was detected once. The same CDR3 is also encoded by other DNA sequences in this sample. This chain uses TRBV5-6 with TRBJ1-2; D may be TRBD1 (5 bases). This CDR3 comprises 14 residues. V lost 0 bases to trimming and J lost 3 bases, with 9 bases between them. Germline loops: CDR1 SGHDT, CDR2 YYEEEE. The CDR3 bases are TGTGCCAGCAGCTTGGCCGGGACGGACTATGGCTACACCTTC. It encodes CASSLAGTDYGYTF.

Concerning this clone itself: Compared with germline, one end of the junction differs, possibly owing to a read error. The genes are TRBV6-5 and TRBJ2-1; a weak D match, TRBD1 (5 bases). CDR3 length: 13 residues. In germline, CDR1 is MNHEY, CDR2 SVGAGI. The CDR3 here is CASRYTTDNEQFF. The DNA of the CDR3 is TGTGCCAGCCGTTATACGACAGACAATGAGCAGTTCTTC.

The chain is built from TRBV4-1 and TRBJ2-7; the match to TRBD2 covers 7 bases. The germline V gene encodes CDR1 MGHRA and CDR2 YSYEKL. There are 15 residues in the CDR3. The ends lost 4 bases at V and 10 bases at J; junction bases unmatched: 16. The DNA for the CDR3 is TGCGCCAGCAGCCGTCAGACTAGCAGAGACTCCGAACAGTACTTC. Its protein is CASSRQTSRDSEQYF.

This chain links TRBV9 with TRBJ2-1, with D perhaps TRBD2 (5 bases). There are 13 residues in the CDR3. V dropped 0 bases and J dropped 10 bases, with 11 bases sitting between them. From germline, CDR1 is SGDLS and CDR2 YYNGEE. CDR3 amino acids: CASSVATSGEQFF. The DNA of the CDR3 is TGTGCCAGCAGCGTAGCTACAAGCGGCGAGCAGTTCTTC. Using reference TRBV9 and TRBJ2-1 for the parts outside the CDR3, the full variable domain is DSGVTQTPKHLITATGQRVTLRCSPRSGDLSVYWYQQSLDQGLQFLIQYYNGEERAKGNILERFSAQQFPDLHSELNLSSLELGDSALYFCASSVATSGEQFFGPGTRLTVL.